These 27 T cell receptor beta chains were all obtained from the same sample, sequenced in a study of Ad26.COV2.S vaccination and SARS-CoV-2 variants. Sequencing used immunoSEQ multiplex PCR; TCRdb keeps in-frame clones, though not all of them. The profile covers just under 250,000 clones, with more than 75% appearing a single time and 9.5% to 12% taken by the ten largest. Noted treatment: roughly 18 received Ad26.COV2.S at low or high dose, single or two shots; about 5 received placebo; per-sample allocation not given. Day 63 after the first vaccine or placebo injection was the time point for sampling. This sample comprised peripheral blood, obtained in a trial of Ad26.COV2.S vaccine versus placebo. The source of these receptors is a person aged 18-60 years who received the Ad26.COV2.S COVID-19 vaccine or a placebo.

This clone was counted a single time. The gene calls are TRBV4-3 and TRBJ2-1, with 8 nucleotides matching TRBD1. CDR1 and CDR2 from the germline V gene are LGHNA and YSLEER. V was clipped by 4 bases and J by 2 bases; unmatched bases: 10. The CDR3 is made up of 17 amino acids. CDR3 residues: CASSPAPGTGPYNEQFF. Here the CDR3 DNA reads TGCGCCAGCAGCCCAGCCCCCGGGACAGGTCCCTACAATGAGCAGTTCTTC.

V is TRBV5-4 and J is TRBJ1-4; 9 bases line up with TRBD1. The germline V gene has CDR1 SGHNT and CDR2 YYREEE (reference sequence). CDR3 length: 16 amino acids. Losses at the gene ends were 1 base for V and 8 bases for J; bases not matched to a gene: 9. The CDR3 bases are TGTGCCAGCAGCTTGCCCCCGACAGGGGGTAAGGAAAAACTGTTTTTT. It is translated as CASSLPPTGGKEKLFF.

The CDR3 spells CASHGQGSTDTQYF. The CDR3 DNA reads TGTGCCAGCCACGGACAGGGCAGCACAGATACGCAGTATTTT. The rearrangement uses TRBV5-4 and TRBJ2-3, with 8 bases aligning to TRBD1. Looked up from germline, CDR1 is SGHNT and CDR2 is YYREEE (reference sequence). V shed 7 bases, J shed 0 bases, and the junction held 4 bases outside the gene matches. The CDR3 is 14 amino acids.

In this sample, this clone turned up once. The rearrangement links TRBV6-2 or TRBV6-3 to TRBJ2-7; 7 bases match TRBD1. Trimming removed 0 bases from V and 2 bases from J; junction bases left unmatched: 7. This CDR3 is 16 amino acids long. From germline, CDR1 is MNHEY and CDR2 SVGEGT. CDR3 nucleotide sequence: TGTGCCAGCAGTTACTCGAGGGGGCGCTTAACCTACGAGCAGTACTTC. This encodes CASSYSRGRLTYEQYF.

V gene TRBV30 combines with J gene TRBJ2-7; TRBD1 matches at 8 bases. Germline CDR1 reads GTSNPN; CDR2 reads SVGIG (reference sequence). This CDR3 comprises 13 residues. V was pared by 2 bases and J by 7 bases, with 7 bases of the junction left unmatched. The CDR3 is CAWSRQGAGEQYF. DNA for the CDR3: TGTGCCTGGAGTAGGCAGGGGGCCGGTGAGCAGTACTTC.

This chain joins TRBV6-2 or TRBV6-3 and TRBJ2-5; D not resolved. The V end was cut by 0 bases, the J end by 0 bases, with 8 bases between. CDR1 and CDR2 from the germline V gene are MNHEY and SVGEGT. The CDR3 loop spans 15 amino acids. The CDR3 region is CASSYSYLNQETQYF. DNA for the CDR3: TGTGCCAGCAGTTACTCGTATTTGAACCAAGAGACCCAGTACTTC.

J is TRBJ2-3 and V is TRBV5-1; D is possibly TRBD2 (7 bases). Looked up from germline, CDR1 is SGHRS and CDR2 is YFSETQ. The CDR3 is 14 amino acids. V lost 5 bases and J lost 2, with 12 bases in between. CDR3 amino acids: CASSEGGFTDTQYF. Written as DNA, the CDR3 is TGCGCCAGCAGTGAGGGGGGGTTCACAGATACGCAGTATTTT.

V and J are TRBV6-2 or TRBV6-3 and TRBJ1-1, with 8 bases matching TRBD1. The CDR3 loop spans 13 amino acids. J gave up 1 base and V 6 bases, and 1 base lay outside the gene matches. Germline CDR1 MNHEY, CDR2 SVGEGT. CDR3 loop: CASSDRGNTEAFF. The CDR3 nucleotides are TGTGCCAGCAGCGACAGGGGGAACACTGAAGCTTTCTTT.

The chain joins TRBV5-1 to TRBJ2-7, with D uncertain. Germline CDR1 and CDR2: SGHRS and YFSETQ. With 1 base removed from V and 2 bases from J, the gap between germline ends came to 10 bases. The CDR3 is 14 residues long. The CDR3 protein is CASSLPRNAYEQYF. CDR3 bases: TGCGCCAGCAGCTTGCCACGGAACGCCTACGAGCAGTACTTC.

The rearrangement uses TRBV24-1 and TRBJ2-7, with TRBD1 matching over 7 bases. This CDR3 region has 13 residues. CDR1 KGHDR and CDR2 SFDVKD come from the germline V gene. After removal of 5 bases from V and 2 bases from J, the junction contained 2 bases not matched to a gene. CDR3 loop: CATSGRGTYEQYF. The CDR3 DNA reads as TGTGCCACCAGTGGCAGGGGGACCTACGAGCAGTACTTC.

The CDR3 coding sequence is TGTGCCAGCAGCCTCGGGCGGGGGGGTGCAGATACGCAGTATTTT. The encoded protein is CASSLGRGGADTQYF. The chain joins TRBV11-3 to TRBJ2-3; 9 nucleotides align to TRBD2. From germline, CDR1 is SGHNT and CDR2 YENEEA. The length of the CDR3 is 15 residues. The V gene end was trimmed by 5 bases and the J gene end by 4 bases; junction bases not matched to a gene: 7.

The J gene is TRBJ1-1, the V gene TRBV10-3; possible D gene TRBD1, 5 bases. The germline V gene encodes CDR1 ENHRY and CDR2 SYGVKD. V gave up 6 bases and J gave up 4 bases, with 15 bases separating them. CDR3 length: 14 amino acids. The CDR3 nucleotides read TGTGCCATCAGCCTAGGCGGGGCGACCACTGAAGCTTTCTTT. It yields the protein CAISLGGATTEAFF.

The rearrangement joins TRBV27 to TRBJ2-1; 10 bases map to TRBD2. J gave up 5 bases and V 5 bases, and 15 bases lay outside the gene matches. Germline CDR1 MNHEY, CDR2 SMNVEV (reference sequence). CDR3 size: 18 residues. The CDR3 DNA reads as TGTGCCAGCAGTCTCCGACTAGCGGGTGGAGCATTCCACAATGAGCAGTTCTTC. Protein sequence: CASSLRLAGGAFHNEQFF.

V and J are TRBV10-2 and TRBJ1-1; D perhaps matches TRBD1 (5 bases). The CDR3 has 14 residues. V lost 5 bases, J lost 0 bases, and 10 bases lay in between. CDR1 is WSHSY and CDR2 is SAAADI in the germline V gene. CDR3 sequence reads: CASSQTEMNTEAFF. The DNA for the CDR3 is TGCGCCAGCAGTCAGACAGAGATGAACACTGAAGCTTTCTTT.

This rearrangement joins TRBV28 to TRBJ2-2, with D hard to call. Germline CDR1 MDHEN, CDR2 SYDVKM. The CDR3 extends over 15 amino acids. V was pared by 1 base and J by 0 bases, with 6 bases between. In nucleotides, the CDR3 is TGTGCCAGCAGTTTATTTGGGGCGAACACCGGGGAGCTGTTTTTT. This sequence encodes CASSLFGANTGELFF.

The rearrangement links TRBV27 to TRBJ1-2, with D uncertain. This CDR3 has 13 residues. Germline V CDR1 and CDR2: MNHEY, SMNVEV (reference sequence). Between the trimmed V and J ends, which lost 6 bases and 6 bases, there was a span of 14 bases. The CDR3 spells CASRLREPDGYTF. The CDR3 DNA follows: TGTGCCAGCAGACTAAGGGAACCCGATGGCTACACCTTC.

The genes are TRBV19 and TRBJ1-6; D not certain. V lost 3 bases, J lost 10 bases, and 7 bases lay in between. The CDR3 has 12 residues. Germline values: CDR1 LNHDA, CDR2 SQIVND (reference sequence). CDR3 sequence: CASSIYYSPLHF. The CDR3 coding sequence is TGTGCCAGTAGTATTTACTACTCACCCCTCCACTTT.

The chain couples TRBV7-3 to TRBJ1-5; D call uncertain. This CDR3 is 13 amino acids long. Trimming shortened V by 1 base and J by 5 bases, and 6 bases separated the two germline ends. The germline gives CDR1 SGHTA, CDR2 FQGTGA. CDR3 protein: CASSLNRDQPQHF. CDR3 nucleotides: TGTGCCAGCAGCTTAAATCGGGATCAGCCCCAGCATTTT.

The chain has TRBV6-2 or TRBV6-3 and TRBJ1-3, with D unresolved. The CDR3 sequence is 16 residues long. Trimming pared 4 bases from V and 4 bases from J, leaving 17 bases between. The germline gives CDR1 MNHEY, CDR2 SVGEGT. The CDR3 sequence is CASSSRTVPFGNTIYF. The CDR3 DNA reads TGTGCCAGCAGTTCTCGTACCGTCCCCTTCGGAAACACCATATATTTT.

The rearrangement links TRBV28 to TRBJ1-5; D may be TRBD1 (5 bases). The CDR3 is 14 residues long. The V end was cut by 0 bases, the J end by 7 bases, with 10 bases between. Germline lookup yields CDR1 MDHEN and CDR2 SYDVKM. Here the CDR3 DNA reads TGTGCCAGCAGTTTATGGGGGGAGGGCCAGCCCCAGCATTTT. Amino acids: CASSLWGEGQPQHF.

The CDR3 spells CASSLLWGDTQYF. CDR3 DNA: TGTGCCAGCAGCTTACTGTGGGGAGATACGCAGTATTTT. The rearrangement joins TRBV11-2 to TRBJ2-3; D gene unclear. The V end lost 2 bases, the J end lost 5 bases, and 8 bases lay between the germline ends. This CDR3 contains 13 residues. Germline V gene data show CDR1 as SGHAT and CDR2 as FQNNGV.

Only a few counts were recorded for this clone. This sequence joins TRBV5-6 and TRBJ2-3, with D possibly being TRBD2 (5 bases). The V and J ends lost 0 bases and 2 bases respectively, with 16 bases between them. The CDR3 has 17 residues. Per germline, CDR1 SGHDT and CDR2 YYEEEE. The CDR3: CASSLGWTPKSTDTQYF. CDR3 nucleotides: TGTGCCAGCAGCTTGGGGTGGACTCCAAAGTCCACAGATACGCAGTATTTT.

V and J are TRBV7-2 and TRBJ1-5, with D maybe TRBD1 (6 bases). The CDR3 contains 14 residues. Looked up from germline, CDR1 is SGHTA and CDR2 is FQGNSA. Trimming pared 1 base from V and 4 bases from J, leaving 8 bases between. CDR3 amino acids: CASSLGTVNQPQHF. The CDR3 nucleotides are TGTGCCAGCAGCTTAGGGACAGTAAATCAGCCCCAGCATTTT.

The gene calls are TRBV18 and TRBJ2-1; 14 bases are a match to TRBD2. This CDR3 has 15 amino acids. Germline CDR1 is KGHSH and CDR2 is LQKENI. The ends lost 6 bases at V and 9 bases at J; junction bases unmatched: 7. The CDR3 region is CASSPGTSGSFEQFF. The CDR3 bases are TGTGCCAGCTCCCCCGGGACTAGCGGGAGTTTTGAGCAGTTCTTC.

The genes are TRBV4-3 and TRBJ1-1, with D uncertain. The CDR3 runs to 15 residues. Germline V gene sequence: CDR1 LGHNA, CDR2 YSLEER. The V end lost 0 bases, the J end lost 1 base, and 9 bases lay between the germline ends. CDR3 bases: TGCGCCAGCAGCCAAGATAGAGGCCAGAACACTGAAGCTTTCTTT. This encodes CASSQDRGQNTEAFF.

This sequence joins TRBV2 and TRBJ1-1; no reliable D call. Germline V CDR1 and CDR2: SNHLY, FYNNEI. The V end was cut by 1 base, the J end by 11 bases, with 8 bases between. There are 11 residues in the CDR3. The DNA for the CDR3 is TGTGCCAGCAGTGAAGAGATTTGGGCTTTCTTT. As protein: CASSEEIWAFF.

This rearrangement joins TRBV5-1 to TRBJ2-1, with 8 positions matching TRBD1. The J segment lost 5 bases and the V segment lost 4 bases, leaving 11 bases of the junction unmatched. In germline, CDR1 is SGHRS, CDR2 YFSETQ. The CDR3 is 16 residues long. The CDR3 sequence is CASSPMGQGANNEQFF. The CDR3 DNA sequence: TGCGCCAGCAGCCCCATGGGGCAGGGGGCCAACAATGAGCAGTTCTTC.